The T cell receptor (beta chain) described here comes from a study of immune characterization of retroperitoneal liposarcoma. CDR3 size: 13 residues. Trimming took 6 bases from V and 10 from J, leaving 16 bases between them. TCRdb processed the PCR reads anew with MiXCR; each CDR3 protein has one entry. The sample records 10,000 or so distinct CDR3 sequences, about a quarter being singletons. This clonotype was seen only a few times. This chain links TRBV12-3 or TRBV12-4 with TRBJ2-1, with a tentative D call TRBD1 (6 bases). The sequenced sample consisted of tumor tissue. The sequence was obtained from a male donor with retroperitoneal liposarcoma. Here the CDR3 DNA reads TGTGCCAGCAGAACAGGGCTCGACTACGAGCAGTTCTTC. Protein product: CASRTGLDYEQFF.